This record looks at one TCR beta chain sequence and its context. Its antigen remains unidentified. The PCR had 60 Vbeta and 13 Jbeta primers. Some clones are missing from TCRdb's copy, which holds only in-frame ones; the method was immunoSEQ multiplex PCR. The sample carries around 200,000 clones, under 85% recorded once. These data originate in a study of cytomegalovirus exposure and HLA in healthy donors. The overall study: Counted in an early data release were about 85 million unique TCRs from HLA-typed donors. Study-level results: Prior analysis indicated that the majority of TCR beta V segments exhibited productivity approximately 87% or approximately 30% of the time.

CDR3 length equals 13 residues. Germline CDR1 is KGHSH and CDR2 is LQKENI. V was shortened by 3 bases and J by 1 base, with 7 bases between the two germline ends. The sequenced sample consisted of PBMCs. The sequence came from a woman between 45 and 60 years old in good health and CMV-seropositive. The genes are TRBV18 and TRBJ2-7, with TRBD1 as a possible D gene (5 bases). CDR3 residues: CASSPAGSYEQYF. CDR3 DNA: TGTGCCAGCTCACCGGCAGGGTCCTACGAGCAGTACTTC.